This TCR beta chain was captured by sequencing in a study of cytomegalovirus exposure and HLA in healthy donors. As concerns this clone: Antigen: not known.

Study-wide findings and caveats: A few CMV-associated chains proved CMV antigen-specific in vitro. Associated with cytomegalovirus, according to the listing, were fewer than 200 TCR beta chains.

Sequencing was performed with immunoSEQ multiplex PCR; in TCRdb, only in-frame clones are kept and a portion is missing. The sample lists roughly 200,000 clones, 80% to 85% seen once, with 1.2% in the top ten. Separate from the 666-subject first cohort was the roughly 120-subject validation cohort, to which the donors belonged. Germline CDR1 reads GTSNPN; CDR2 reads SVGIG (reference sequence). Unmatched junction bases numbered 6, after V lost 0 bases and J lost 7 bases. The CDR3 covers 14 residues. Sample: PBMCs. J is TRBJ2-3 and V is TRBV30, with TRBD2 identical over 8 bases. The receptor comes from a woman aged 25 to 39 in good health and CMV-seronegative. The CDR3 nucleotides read TGTGCCTGGAGTGTCTGGGCGGGGGGCAATACGCAGTATTTT. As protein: CAWSVWAGGNTQYF.